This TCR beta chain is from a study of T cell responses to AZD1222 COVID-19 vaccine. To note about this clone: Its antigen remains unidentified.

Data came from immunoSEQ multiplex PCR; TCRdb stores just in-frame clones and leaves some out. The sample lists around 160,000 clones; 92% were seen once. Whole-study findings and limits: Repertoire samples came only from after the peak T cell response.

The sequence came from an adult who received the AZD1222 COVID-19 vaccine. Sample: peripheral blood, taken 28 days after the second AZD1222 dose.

CDR3 in amino acids: CASSLGAGERATGELFF. CDR3 sequence (DNA): TGTGCCAGCAGCTTGGGCGCAGGGGAAAGGGCCACCGGGGAGCTGTTTTTT. The chain links TRBV5-4 to TRBJ2-2; D is possibly TRBD1 (6 bases). Germline values: CDR1 SGHNT, CDR2 YYREEE (reference sequence). Trimming shortened V by 0 bases and J by 4 bases, and 16 bases separated the two germline ends. The CDR3 is 17 residues long.